This T cell receptor (beta chain) was retrieved from a study of T cell repertoires in aging, cancer and after chemotherapy. At the level of the study: Some 8.1 million TCR reads were in the whole dataset.

Whole-study findings and limits: In cancer patients, declining TCR diversity with age involved lost richness and lost evenness. Age-matched healthy donors had significantly more diverse, less clonal blood TCR repertoires than untreated cancer patients. Rebound thymic output was suggested by rising median generation probability during chemotherapy in each cancer cohort.

In its sample, this clonotype ranks as medium-sized. What it binds is not known. The CDR3 is 14 amino acids. The ends were cut back, 5 bases at V and 4 bases at J, with 9 bases in the middle. CDR1 MNHEY and CDR2 SVGAGI come from the germline V gene. Peripheral blood genomic DNA, not sorted cells or RNA, was the template. Multiplex touch-down PCR with TRB-A/B primers amplified rearranged V-D-J TRB sequences. A single record per CDR3 protein comes from TCRdb applying MiXCR to the multiplex PCR reads. This sample has about 11,000 distinct CDR3 sequences, with about 24% found just once. The sequenced sample consisted of blood. The chain combines TRBV6-5 with TRBJ1-6; possibly TRBD1 for D (6 bases). This sequence originates from a human donor in good health. This CDR3 reads CASSEGQYNSPLHF. The CDR3 DNA is TGTGCCAGCAGTGAAGGACAGTATAATTCACCCCTCCACTTT.